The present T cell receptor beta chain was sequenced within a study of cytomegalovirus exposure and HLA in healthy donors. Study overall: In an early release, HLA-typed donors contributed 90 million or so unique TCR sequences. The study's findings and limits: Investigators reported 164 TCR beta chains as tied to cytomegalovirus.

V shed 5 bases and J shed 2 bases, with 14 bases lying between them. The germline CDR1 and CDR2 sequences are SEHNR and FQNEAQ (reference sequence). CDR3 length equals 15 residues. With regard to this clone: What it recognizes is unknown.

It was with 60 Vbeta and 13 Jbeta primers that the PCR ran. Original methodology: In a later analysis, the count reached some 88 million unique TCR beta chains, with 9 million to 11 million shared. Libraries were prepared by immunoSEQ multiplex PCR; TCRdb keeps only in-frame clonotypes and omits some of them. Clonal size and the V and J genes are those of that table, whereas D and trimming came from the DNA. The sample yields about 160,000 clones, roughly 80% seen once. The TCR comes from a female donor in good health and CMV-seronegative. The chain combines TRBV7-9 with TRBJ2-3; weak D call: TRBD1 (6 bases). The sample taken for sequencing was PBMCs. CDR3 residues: CASSLQQGFTDTQYF. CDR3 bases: TGTGCCAGCAGCCTACAACAGGGCTTCACAGATACGCAGTATTTT.